These 6 T cell receptor beta chains came from one sample sequenced in a study of immune cell composition in non-small cell lung cancer. Sequenced by immunoSEQ multiplex PCR; TCRdb stores in-frame clones only, minus some. Seen here are roughly 3,100 clones, roughly two thirds observed once, and the top ten hold over 15%. Normal lung was sampled as far from the tumour as possible, at least 3 cm. Sequences were obtained from non-adjacent lung tissue. These receptors were taken from a human donor with non-small cell lung cancer.

The chain is built from TRBV4-3 and TRBJ1-2, with D unresolved. Germline-derived CDR1 and CDR2 are LGHNA and YSLEER. The CDR3 has 13 amino acids. Trimming removed 0 bases from V and 8 bases from J, with 10 bases in between. The CDR3 sequence: CASSQDARFGYTF. CDR3 sequence (DNA): TGCGCCAGCAGCCAAGATGCCAGGTTCGGCTACACCTTC.

The count of this clone is one. Here the CDR3 reads CASSLGYGYTF. The CDR3, as DNA: TGTGCCAGCAGTCTCGGCTATGGCTACACCTTC. The chain joins TRBV9 to TRBJ1-2, with D unclear. The CDR3 consists of 11 residues. Germline V gives CDR1 SGDLS, CDR2 YYNGEE. The germline V and J ends were trimmed by 5 bases and 4 bases, with 6 bases remaining between them.

V usage is TRBV18 and J usage is TRBJ2-1, with TRBD1 as a possible D gene (5 bases). The CDR3 loop spans 15 amino acids. Trimming cost V 4 bases and J 4 bases, with 14 bases left between them. Germline lookup yields CDR1 KGHSH and CDR2 LQKENI. In DNA, the CDR3 is TGTGCCAGCTCACTTTCAGGGTATACTTACAATGAGCAGTTCTTC. Its translation is CASSLSGYTYNEQFF.

The V call is TRBV25-1, the J call TRBJ1-3, with D perhaps matching TRBD1 (5 bases). V was trimmed by 6 bases and J by 12 bases, leaving 15 bases between them. CDR3 length: 12 amino acids. Germline V lookup: CDR1 MGHDK, CDR2 SYGVNS. The CDR3 sequence is CASRTPGGGIYF. CDR3 DNA: TGTGCCAGCAGGACCCCGGGGGGAGGCATATATTTT.

The table lists this clone with a few counts. The chain has TRBV6-5 and TRBJ2-1; 8 bases are a match to TRBD1. The CDR3 consists of 16 residues. J lost 3 bases, V lost 4 bases, and 8 bases had no gene match. Germline V gene sequence: CDR1 MNHEY, CDR2 SVGAGI. The CDR3 is CASSSWTGSYYNEQFF. Here the CDR3 DNA reads TGTGCCAGCAGTTCCTGGACAGGGAGTTACTACAATGAGCAGTTCTTC.

V is TRBV27 and J is TRBJ2-1; 8 positions match TRBD2. The V and J ends lost 5 bases and 1 base, in that order; junction bases with no gene match: 7. The CDR3 has 16 residues. Germline CDR1 MNHEY, CDR2 SMNVEV (reference sequence). CDR3 sequence: CASSTRTSKSYNEQFF. The CDR3 bases are TGTGCCAGCAGTACCCGGACTAGCAAATCCTACAATGAGCAGTTCTTC.